The entry below describes one T cell receptor beta chain. This record belongs to a study of blood T cell repertoires in COVID-19. Study context: Samples of COVID-19 (acute and convalescent) were obtained from the United States, Italy and Spain. T cells, B-cell-depleted T cells, or PBMCs supplied cDNA or gDNA.

V gave up 0 bases and J gave up 7 bases, with 4 bases separating them. The CDR3 is 11 amino acids. The germline gives CDR1 SQVTM, CDR2 ANQGSEA. Per the original methods: Counts of nucleated cells, estimated from reference gene primer amplification, were obtained. Only in-frame clones appear in the TCRdb table, and some are missing; sequencing was by immunoSEQ multiplex PCR. Clonal size and the V and J genes are those of that table, whereas D and trimming came from the DNA. The sample yields some 11,000 clones, roughly four fifths seen once. Sequencing was carried out using peripheral blood. This clonotype was obtained from a man aged 50-59 years with active COVID-19. The J gene is TRBJ2-1, the V gene TRBV29-1; D uncertain. The CDR3 here is CSVEDRNEQFF. CDR3 in DNA: TGCAGCGTTGAAGACAGGAATGAGCAGTTCTTC.